The clone carrying this TCR beta chain was recorded a few times. Its antigen is not known. The data belong to a study of blood T cells in healthy people across ages. Study findings and constraints: The study found more naive CD4+ cells and higher diversity in long-lived than aged donors.

Peripheral blood was drawn, around 9.3 milliliters per donor. V lost 0 bases and J lost 8, with 8 bases in between. The V gene's germline CDR1 is LNHNV and CDR2 YYDKDF (reference sequence). The CDR3 runs to 13 residues. A second roughly 6 to 12 cycle PCR used barcoded and J-beta primers. TCRdb redid the calling of the 5' RACE reads with MiXCR, one entry per CDR3 protein. The sample carries 550,000 to 700,000 distinct CDR3 sequences, about 26% recorded once. The sequencing sample was made of blood. The V gene is TRBV15, the J gene TRBJ1-3; no reliable D call. The receptor's source is a woman in her 70s in good health. The CDR3 spells CATSRDGRDTIYF. CDR3 coding DNA: TGTGCCACCAGCAGAGATGGGAGGGACACCATATATTTT.